This T cell receptor beta chain stems from a study of OX40 agonist ivuxolimab in advanced cancers. Across the study: Ivuxolimab is a fully human IgG2 antibody that activates OX40 (CD134).

The CDR3 contains 14 residues. V gave up 1 base and J gave up 3 bases, with 9 bases separating them. In germline, CDR1 is LGHNA, CDR2 YSLEER. This table comes from immunoSEQ multiplex PCR, and its TCRdb copy is limited to in-frame clones, with some not included. The table lists about 77,000 clones, roughly 87% of them singletons, with 0.5% to 0.8% in the top ten. This clonotype originated in an adult with an advanced solid tumor such as melanoma, head and neck, liver or kidney cancer. The rearrangement links TRBV4-3 to TRBJ1-2, with unresolved D. The sample consisted of CD4+ or CD8+ T cells sorted from blood, taken in a trial of the OX40 agonist ivuxolimab. The CDR3: CASSQVKDYYGYTF. CDR3 coding DNA: TGCGCCAGCAGCCAAGTAAAGGACTACTATGGCTACACCTTC.